This T cell receptor (beta chain) was observed in a study of blood T cell repertoires in COVID-19. Study information: Sites in the United States, Italy and Spain provided acute and convalescent COVID-19 samples.

Clinical history reported by participants formed the basis on which cohorts were assigned. Original handling: Amplification with reference gene primers provided the estimates of nucleated cell counts. Assay used: immunoSEQ multiplex PCR; TCRdb lists only in-frame clones, some missing. D and trimming were read from the DNA, whereas the V and J calls and clone size are those reported in that table. The sample includes 130,000 to 150,000 clones, roughly 90% of them seen just once. V shed 5 bases, J shed 4 bases, and the junction held 8 bases outside the gene matches. Germline V gives CDR1 MNHEY, CDR2 SMNVEV (reference sequence). The CDR3 is made up of 15 amino acids.

The clonotype was recovered from a woman in her twenties or thirties with acute COVID-19. This chain connects TRBV27 to TRBJ2-7; 10 nucleotides match TRBD1. What was sequenced was PBMCs or T cells enriched from blood (not recorded which). CDR3 bases: TGTGCCAGCAGTCCCCTGGGACAGGGGATTTACGAGCAGTACTTC. Its translation: CASSPLGQGIYEQYF.